This TCR beta chain was observed in a study of blood T cell repertoires in COVID-19. The CDR3 totals 15 residues. Germline CDR1 reads SGHRS; CDR2 reads YFSETQ. The V gene lost 4 bases and the J gene lost 0 bases, with 13 bases spanning the gap. In the study's own analysis: Nucleated cell counts were estimated from reference gene primer amplification. Only in-frame clones appear in the TCRdb table, and some are missing; sequencing was by immunoSEQ multiplex PCR. D and trimming come from the DNA, and the V and J calls and clone size come from that table. The sample lists about 200,000 clones, 84% occurring once. Allocation to cohorts depended on clinical history reported by the participants. Up to 2 weeks before entering the study, exposed participants had met a COVID-19 case.

Material: PBMCs or T cells enriched from blood (not recorded which). The source of this sequence is a woman in her thirties who had been exposed to COVID-19. V gene TRBV5-1 combines with J gene TRBJ1-1; possible D gene TRBD1, 6 bases. CDR3 region: CASSLRPGVNTEAFF. The CDR3 coding sequence is TGCGCCAGCAGCCTTCGGCCAGGGGTGAACACTGAAGCTTTCTTT.